What follows is one T cell receptor (beta chain) and its context. Its antigen is currently not known. It has no much larger one-base neighbor in the sample; base qualities were not kept. The immunoSEQ Assay was the method used to sequence TCRbeta CDR3 regions. After extraction, genomic DNA underwent amplification by bias-controlled multiplex PCR, followed by high-throughput sequencing. In the original analysis: To quantify the absolute abundance of every unique TCRbeta CDR3 region, sequences were collapsed and filtered. T cell fraction was estimated by normalization of TCRbeta template counts to usable DNA, with usable DNA being measured through amplification of reference genes present in all nucleated cells. Repertoire TCRs were annotated as SARS-CoV-2-specific when V gene, CDR3 amino acid sequence and J gene were exactly matched to a known reactive TCR set. The reference SARS-CoV-2 TCR set was obtained from MIRA and was filtered for enrichment in COVID-19-positive ImmuneCODE repertoires, whereby public or cross-reactive TCRs were removed. Drawing on the MIRA antigens, annotated TCRs were analysed further at the level of specific ORF or position within ORF. Depth was the summed frequency of annotated unique rearrangements, while breadth was defined as annotated unique rearrangements over total unique productive rearrangements. Group comparisons of TCR breadth used two-sided Wilcoxon rank-sum tests. Drawn from immuneACCESS, this table holds only the in-frame rearrangements with V and J called that TCRdb kept. Clones are partly lost; checked studies trace under half to an unresolved V gene and leave the rest unexplained. The DNA gave D and trimming, while V, J and clone size come from that table. Present in this sample are 6,500 to 8,000 clones, about 83% of which were seen just once. Under 35% of the sample lies in the top ten.

This entry is derived from a study of Ad26.COV2.S vaccination and SARS-CoV-2 variants (dated by TCRdb to the early 2020s). As for the study more broadly: TCRbeta repertoire sequencing served as the tool for gauging how specific and how broad the SARS-CoV-2-reactive T cell receptors were following Ad26.COV2.S vaccination. The TCR-sequenced set comprised approximately 32 samples: approximately 19 Ad26.COV2.S vaccine recipients, 5 placebo recipients and 8 SARS-CoV-2 convalescent individuals. Findings and caveats that apply to the study as a whole: After vaccination, spike-specific CD8+ and CD4+ T cell responses were reported to show substantial breadth. Comparable non-spike TCR breadth was observed between vaccine and placebo recipients, consistent with only spike being contained in the vaccine. Higher spike-specific TCR breadth was observed in Ad26.COV2.S recipients than in placebo recipients (P = 0.0014). It was noted by the authors that total T cell responses may have been underestimated by the TCR breadth and depth analyses.

This specimen's time point label, per the study, means: individuals recovered from natural SARS-CoV-2 infection. According to the germline V gene, CDR1 reads SGHTA and CDR2 reads FQGNSA. V loses 5 bases, J loses 4 bases, and the germline ends lie 14 bases apart. From cysteine to phenylalanine, the CDR3 is 14 amino acids long. Of the read, only the CDR3 DNA is kept; its 42 bases are in frame from base 1. The chain links TRBV7-2 with TRBJ1-1; matching of 5 bases hints at TRBD1 as the D gene. Source: peripheral blood, taken after recovery from COVID-19. This TCR came from a human donor who had recovered from COVID-19. The nucleotides are TGTGCCAGCAGCCTCCTTGGGGGACCCACTGAAGCTTTCTTT. It specifies CASSLLGGPTEAFF.